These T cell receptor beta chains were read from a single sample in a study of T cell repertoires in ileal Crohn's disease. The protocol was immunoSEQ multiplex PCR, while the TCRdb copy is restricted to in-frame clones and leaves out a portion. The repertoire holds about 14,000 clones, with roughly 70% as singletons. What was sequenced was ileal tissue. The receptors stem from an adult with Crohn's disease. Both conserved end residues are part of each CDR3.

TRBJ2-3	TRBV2	CASRRTSGDGDTQYF
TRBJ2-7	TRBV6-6	CASTYMGEQYF
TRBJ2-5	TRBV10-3	CAISREGKETQYF
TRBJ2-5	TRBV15	CATSRESGETQYF
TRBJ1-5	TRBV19	CASSIPPTGSYQPQHF
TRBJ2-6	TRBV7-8	CASSWGLDGANVLTF
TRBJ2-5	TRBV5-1	CASNRVSETQYF
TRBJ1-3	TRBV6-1	CASSYTSGTGHTIYF
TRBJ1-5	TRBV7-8	CASSGSTGGIGNQPQHF
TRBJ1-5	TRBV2	CASSTGQGEQPQHF
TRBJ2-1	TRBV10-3	CAIGPRTDNEQFF
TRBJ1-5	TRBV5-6	CASHTGTGNQPQHF
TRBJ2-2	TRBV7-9	CASSSLRTGTNTGELFF
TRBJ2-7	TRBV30	CAWTQGDPRAHEQYF
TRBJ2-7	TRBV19	CAGEVRYF
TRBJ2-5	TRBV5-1	CASSLGGLGPETQYF
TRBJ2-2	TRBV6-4	CASRPGTGEPGELFF
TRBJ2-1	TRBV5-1	CASSSSYQGARQFF
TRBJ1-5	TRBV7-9	CASSLERGLGQPQHF
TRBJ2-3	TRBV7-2	CASSLDPWGGTDTQYF